The TCR beta chain under discussion was sequenced for a study of cytomegalovirus exposure and HLA in healthy donors. It was with 60 Vbeta and 13 Jbeta primers that the PCR ran. Repertoires were generated with immunoSEQ multiplex PCR, while TCRdb's copy carries only in-frame clones and drops some. This sample has approximately 100,000 clones, with 79% found just once. Regarding this clone: A junction boundary mismatches the germline segment, possibly from a read error.

CDR1 and CDR2 (germline): SEHNR, FQNEAQ (reference sequence). The CDR3 runs to 16 residues. The sequencing input was PBMCs. The chain joins TRBV7-9 to TRBJ2-7; 8 nucleotides line up with TRBD2. This receptor was identified in a female donor in good health and CMV-seropositive. The CDR3 spells CSSKILGSGSSYEQYF. The CDR3 bases are TGTTCCAGCAAAATATTGGGCAGCGGGAGCTCCTACGAGCAGTACTTC. The whole variable domain, filled in from reference TRBV7-9 and TRBJ2-7, reads DTGVSQNPRHKITKRGQNVTFRCDPISEHNRLYWYRQTLGQGPEFLTYFQNEAQLEKSRLLSDRFSAERPKGSFSTLEIQRTEQGDSAMYLCSSKILGSGSSYEQYFGPGTRLTVT.